This T cell receptor (beta chain) was retrieved from a study of shared clonotypes between healthy human individuals. In the study overall: Three plates were used per donor for CD4 naive, three for CD4 memory, two for CD8 naive and one for CD8 memory.

Clones were read by immunoSEQ multiplex PCR, and TCRdb kept only the in-frame ones, dropping some. The profile shows 850,000 to 1,100,000 clones, around three quarters of them singletons. CDR3 size: 14 residues. The V segment lost 6 bases and the J segment 7 bases; nucleotides outside the gene matches: 7. The germline CDR1 and CDR2 sequences are SEHNR and FQNEAQ (reference sequence). Sequencing used memory CD4+ T cells from PBMCs. Documented subset: CD45RA-negative fraction. The receptor's source is a man younger than 35 in good health. Some clones in this sample may be carry-over from other donors' samples. The chain joins TRBV7-9 to TRBJ1-4; 8 nucleotides align to TRBD1. Written as DNA, the CDR3 is TGTGCCAGCAGACCTACAGGGGGGCCTGAAAAACTGTTTTTT. Its protein product is CASRPTGGPEKLFF.